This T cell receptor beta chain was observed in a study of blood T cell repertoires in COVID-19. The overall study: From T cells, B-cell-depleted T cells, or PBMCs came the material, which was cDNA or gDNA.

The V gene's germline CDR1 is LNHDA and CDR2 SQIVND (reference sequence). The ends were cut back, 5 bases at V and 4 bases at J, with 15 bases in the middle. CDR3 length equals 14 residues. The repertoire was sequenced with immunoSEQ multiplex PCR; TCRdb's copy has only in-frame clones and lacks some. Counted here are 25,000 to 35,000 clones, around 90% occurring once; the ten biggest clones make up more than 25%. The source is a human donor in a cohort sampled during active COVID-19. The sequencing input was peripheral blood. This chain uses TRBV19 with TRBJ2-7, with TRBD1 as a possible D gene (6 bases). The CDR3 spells CASSPGARQYEQYF. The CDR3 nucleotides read TGTGCCAGTAGTCCAGGGGCCCGACAGTACGAGCAGTACTTC.